These 10 T cell receptor beta chains were all obtained from the same sample, sequenced in a study of metastatic and nonmetastatic thyroid tumors. Not a single patient had been given any form of treatment at any point before undergoing thyroid surgery. MiXCR re-clonotyped the PCR reads for TCRdb. The sample yields 25,000 to 35,000 clones, about 18% seen once. The source material was blood. The receptors originated from a female donor with papillary thyroid cancer or a benign thyroid nodule (not recorded which). Some clones in this sample may be carry-over from other donors' samples.

The sample holds many counts of this clone. The chain carries TRBV2 and TRBJ1-2; D remains ambiguous. Trimming left V 7 bases short and J 4 bases short, with 16 bases between. Germline V CDR1 and CDR2: SNHLY, FYNNEI. The CDR3 loop spans 14 amino acids. This chain's CDR3 is CASNRDVTAYGYTF. In DNA, the CDR3 is TGTGCCAGCAACCGAGACGTGACGGCCTATGGCTACACCTTC.

The chain is built from TRBV15 and TRBJ2-1; D is ambiguous. The CDR3 length is 14 residues. Germline lookup yields CDR1 LNHNV and CDR2 YYDKDF (reference sequence). V lost 6 bases and J lost 5, with 14 bases in between. The CDR3 region has the DNA TGTGCCACCAGACCTCAGAGCTACCACAATGAGCAGTTCTTC. Translation: CATRPQSYHNEQFF.

A few counts support this clone. V and J are TRBV5-6 and TRBJ2-5, with 12 positions matching TRBD2. The CDR3 length is 17 residues. In germline, CDR1 is SGHDT, CDR2 YYEEEE. V was clipped by 3 bases and J by 4 bases; unmatched bases: 10. In nucleotides, the CDR3 is TGTGCCAGCAGCTGTGACGGACCGGGACTAGCGGGAGAGACCCAGTACTTC. Translated: CASSCDGPGLAGETQYF.

This clone was detected ten times or more. This sequence joins TRBV20-1 and TRBJ2-3; D remains unclear. Trimming left V 5 bases short and J 1 base short, with 13 bases between. The CDR3 length is 14 residues. Germline-derived CDR1 and CDR2 are DFQATT and SNEGSKA (reference sequence). The CDR3 DNA reads TGCAGTGCTTTTCAGTGGGTGCGCACAGATACGCAGTATTTT. Protein sequence: CSAFQWVRTDTQYF.

The V gene is TRBV15, the J gene TRBJ2-4, with 7 bases matching TRBD2. V was clipped by 8 bases and J by 7 bases; unmatched bases: 11. Germline-derived CDR1 and CDR2 are LNHNV and YYDKDF (reference sequence). The CDR3 is 14 amino acids. The CDR3 loop reads CATSKGEGRNIQYF. In DNA, the CDR3 is TGTGCCACCTCCAAAGGGGAGGGTCGGAACATTCAGTACTTC.

In its sample, this clone was seen many times. The rearrangement uses TRBV14 and TRBJ1-6; 7 nucleotides agree with TRBD1. V lost 3 bases, J lost 9 bases, and 5 bases stayed unmatched. The CDR3 loop spans 14 amino acids. CDR1 and CDR2 from the germline V gene are SGHDN and FVKESK. CDR3 sequence reads: CASSQTGRRSPLHF. CDR3 bases: TGTGCCAGCAGCCAGACAGGGCGGCGTTCACCCCTCCACTTT.

Many counts were recorded for this clone. The chain is built from TRBV5-1 and TRBJ2-3; TRBD2 matches at 10 bases. J gave up 4 bases and V 4 bases, and 6 bases lay outside the gene matches. Per germline, CDR1 SGHRS and CDR2 YFSETQ. The CDR3 runs 15 residues. The CDR3 is CASSVSGGVPDTQYF. DNA for the CDR3: TGCGCCAGCAGCGTGAGCGGGGGGGTTCCAGATACGCAGTATTTT.

The V call is TRBV30, the J call TRBJ2-2; D is possibly TRBD1 or TRBD2 (5 bases each). Trimming stripped 2 bases from V and 6 bases from J, with 7 bases between. Germline assignment: CDR1 GTSNPN and CDR2 SVGIG (reference sequence). This CDR3 comprises 12 residues. CDR3 protein: CAWSSGPGELFF. DNA for the CDR3: TGTGCCTGGAGTTCGGGGCCCGGGGAGCTGTTTTTT.

Relative to its sample, this clone is medium-sized. The chain links TRBV4-1 to TRBJ1-6; D gene unclear. The CDR3 contains 14 residues. From germline, CDR1 is MGHRA and CDR2 YSYEKL. V dropped 0 bases and J dropped 9 bases, with 9 bases sitting between them. The CDR3 DNA reads as TGCGCCAGCAGCCAAGATCTGGAGGCTTCACCCCTCCACTTT. Its translation: CASSQDLEASPLHF.

This clone has at least ten counts. The V gene is TRBV4-3, the J gene TRBJ1-6; a possible D gene is TRBD1 (5 bases). CDR1 LGHNA and CDR2 YSLEER come from the germline V gene. Trimming removed 1 base from V and 9 bases from J, with 19 bases in between. The CDR3 contains 17 residues. CDR3: CASSQALSGITRSPLHF. The CDR3 region has the DNA TGCGCCAGCAGCCAAGCTTTGTCAGGGATAACCCGTTCACCCCTCCACTTT.